This note documents a single T cell receptor beta chain sequence. Losses at the gene ends were 4 bases for V and 1 base for J; bases not matched to a gene: 3. The CDR3 is 15 residues long. This sample stems from a study of blood T cell repertoires in COVID-19. As originally analysed: Researchers report that nucleated cell counts were estimated from reference gene primer amplification. Repertoires were generated with immunoSEQ multiplex PCR, while TCRdb's copy carries only in-frame clones and drops some. Clonal size and the V and J genes are those of that table, whereas D and trimming came from the DNA. The repertoire holds around 190,000 clones, with roughly 81% as singletons.

This chain joins TRBV5-3 and TRBJ2-2, with 8 bases fitting TRBD1. TRBV5-3 is noted as an ORF with a role that remains uncertain. The receptor was isolated from a woman between 35 and 50 years old with COVID-19, enrolled during active disease. Sequencing was performed on peripheral blood. In DNA form, the CDR3 reads TGTGCCAGAAGCCCGGGACAGGAGAACACCGGGGAGCTGTTTTTT. Translating it yields CARSPGQENTGELFF.